This T cell receptor beta chain is from a study of cytomegalovirus exposure and HLA in healthy donors. The table lists this clone with a count of one. With 60 Vbeta and 13 Jbeta primers, the PCR was carried out. Repertoires were generated with immunoSEQ multiplex PCR, while TCRdb's copy carries only in-frame clones and drops some. The sample shows some 110,000 clones, over 75% of them seen only once. V was cut by 0 bases and J by 4 bases, with 16 bases left in between. The CDR3 length is 16 residues. In germline, CDR1 is SGHRS, CDR2 YFSETQ. This rearrangement joins TRBV5-1 to TRBJ1-2; tentatively, D is TRBD1 (6 bases). Sequencing was performed on PBMCs. The source of this sequence is a woman aged 35 to 49 in good health and CMV-seropositive. The CDR3 loop reads CASSLVTGESLYGYTF. CDR3 nucleotide sequence: TGCGCCAGCAGCTTGGTGACAGGCGAATCCCTCTATGGCTACACCTTC.